This TCR beta chain was documented in a study of Ad26.COV2.S vaccination and SARS-CoV-2 variants (dated by TCRdb to the early 2020s). Turning to the overall study: Donors in the vaccine arm were drawn from COV1001, a phase I-IIa trial of Ad26.COV2.S in healthy adults that was multicentre, randomized, double-blind and placebo-controlled. Throughout the experiments and outcome assessment, investigators stayed blinded to trial group allocation. TCRbeta repertoire sequencing was used to assess the specificity and breadth of SARS-CoV-2-reactive T cell receptors after Ad26.COV2.S vaccination. Trial participants were randomized into five groups of five, in which low-dose or high-dose Ad26.COV2.S was given once or twice, or placebo was given on both occasions. Ad26.COV2.S was administered intramuscularly at 5 x 10^10 or 1 x 10^11 viral particles, either as a single shot or as two shots given 56 days apart. A total of approximately 32 samples were included in the TCR-sequenced set, comprising around 19 Ad26.COV2.S vaccine recipients, 5 placebo recipients and 8 SARS-CoV-2 convalescent individuals.

Findings and caveats that apply to the study as a whole: The authors noted that the TCR breadth and depth analyses may have underestimated total T cell responses. Compared with placebo recipients, Ad26.COV2.S recipients showed higher spike-specific TCR breadth (P = 0.0014). Non-spike TCR breadth was comparable between vaccine and placebo recipients, consistent with the vaccine containing only spike. The study was not powered to compare responses between vaccine doses or regimens. After vaccination, spike-specific CD8+ and CD4+ T cell responses were reported to show substantial breadth.

As concerns this clone: Its antigen remains undetermined. No much larger clonotype is one base removed from it; base qualities were not supplied.

Its CDR3 holds 14 amino acids, cysteine through phenylalanine. Left in the record is the CDR3 DNA by itself, 42 bases read in frame from the first base. Between the V and J ends, shortened by 5 bases and 6 bases respectively, the junction contains 14 bases. Looking up the germline V gene (reference sequence) yields CDR1 SEHNR and CDR2 FQNEAQ. What the treatment or condition label conveys for this sample: around 19 received Ad26.COV2.S at low or high dose, single or two shots; 5 received placebo; per-sample allocation not given. For vaccine and placebo recipients, repertoires were sequenced using samples collected on day 63 after the first injection. In Cohort 1b, roughly 26 adults aged 18-55 years were enrolled at a single site in Boston, USA, between 29 July and 7 August 2020. Ad26.COV2.S was a replication-incompetent adenovirus type 26 vector expressing a prefusion-stabilized SARS-CoV-2 spike protein from the original Wuhan strain.

TCRbeta CDR3 regions were sequenced with the immunoSEQ Assay. After extraction, genomic DNA underwent amplification by bias-controlled multiplex PCR, followed by high-throughput sequencing. The authors' pipeline ran thus. Collapsing and filtering of sequences were performed to quantify the absolute abundance of each unique TCRbeta CDR3 region. Usable DNA was measured by amplifying reference genes present in all nucleated cells, and TCRbeta template counts were normalized to that usable DNA to estimate T cell fraction. Repertoire TCRs were annotated as SARS-CoV-2-specific when V gene, CDR3 amino acid sequence and J gene were exactly matched to a known reactive TCR set. MIRA supplied the reference SARS-CoV-2 TCR set, which was filtered for enrichment in COVID-19-positive ImmuneCODE repertoires so that public or cross-reactive TCRs were removed. Using the MIRA antigens, annotated TCRs were further analysed by specific ORF or by position within an ORF. Breadth was defined as the number of annotated unique rearrangements divided by the total number of unique productive rearrangements, and depth was defined as the summed frequency of the annotated unique rearrangements. Two-sided Wilcoxon rank-sum tests were applied when comparing TCR breadth between groups. The clones in this table, taken by TCRdb from immuneACCESS, are in-frame only. Not every clone is retained; where verified, under half of the shortfall comes from an unresolved V gene, and the cause of the rest is unknown. V, J and clone size are those of that table, while D and trimming were read from the DNA. For this sample the table gives 250,000 to 300,000 clones, of which around 87% were detected only once. About 3.6% of the sample belongs to the ten largest clones.

The chain is assembled from TRBV7-9 and TRBJ2-1; the D gene is perhaps TRBD2, on 6 matching bases. The clonotype comes from a person aged 18 to 59 who received the Ad26.COV2.S COVID-19 vaccine or a placebo. The source material was peripheral blood, sampled in a trial of Ad26.COV2.S vaccine versus placebo. The nucleotide sequence is given as TGTGCCAGCAGCCGGGGACTTCCCTTCAATGAGCAGTTCTTC. Translated, it reads CASSRGLPFNEQFF.